This passage covers 8 T cell receptor beta chains from one sample sequenced in a study of blood T cells in healthy people across ages (dated by TCRdb to between 2014 and 2017). Library preparation was by 5' RACE. The sequencing machine was an Illumina HiSeq 2500. A second PCR of about 6 to 12 cycles was run with a J-beta primer mix and a sample-barcoded 5' primer. TCRdb ran its own pipeline on the public reads, namely fastp trimming at Q25 and MiXCR clone calling, and kept in-frame beta chains. When rows share a CDR3 protein, they turn into one entry using the most common DNA and genes. In this sample the table shows 1 million or so distinct CDR3 sequences, about 25% of which occur a single time. The top ten hold around 0.75% of the sample. This sample was also put to use in a study of T cells of mothers and their children.

Sequenced material: blood. Receptors were obtained from a girl aged 2-9 years in good health.

The chain couples TRBV29-1 to TRBJ1-1, with a weak D call TRBD1 (5 bases). This CDR3 region has 13 residues. Germline V lookup: CDR1 SQVTM, CDR2 ANQGSEA. Trimming shortened V by 2 bases and J by 10 bases, and 17 bases separated the two germline ends. CDR3 bases: TGCAGCGTTGAATTAGGGGATCGGGGTGGAGCTTTCTTT. Translation: CSVELGDRGGAFF.

This clonotype was observed a handful of times. This chain joins TRBV7-8 and TRBJ2-6; D is uncertain. The CDR3 loop spans 15 amino acids. In germline, CDR1 is SGHVS, CDR2 FQNEAQ. The V gene lost 1 base and the J gene lost 2 bases, with 6 bases spanning the gap. For the CDR3, the DNA is TGTGCCAGCAGCTTAGGCCCCCCTGGGGCCAACGTCCTGACTTTC. Translating it yields CASSLGPPGANVLTF. Together with reference TRBV7-8 and TRBJ2-6, the CDR3 gives the full variable domain: GAGVSQSPRYKVAKRGQDVALRCDPISGHVSLFWYQQALGQGPEFLTYFQNEAQLDKSGLPSDRFFAERPEGSVSTLKIQRTQQEDSAVYLCASSLGPPGANVLTFGAGSRLTVL.

The chain joins TRBV20-1 to TRBJ1-2; D gene unclear. CDR1 and CDR2 (germline): DFQATT, SNEGSKA (reference sequence). V lost 3 bases and J lost 0, with 8 bases in between. CDR3 length: 13 amino acids. CDR3 protein: CSARRSSNYGYTF. The DNA for the CDR3 is TGCAGTGCTAGGAGGAGTTCTAACTATGGCTACACCTTC.

This chain connects TRBV27 to TRBJ1-1, with 8 bases matching TRBD1. Germline CDR1 is MNHEY and CDR2 is SMNVEV (reference sequence). The ends lost 6 bases at V and 5 bases at J; junction bases unmatched: 17. This CDR3 spans 17 amino acids. In nucleotides, the CDR3 is TGTGCCAGCAGCAAAAGCAGGGGGCGCGAACTCCCGACTGAAGCTTTCTTT. The encoded protein is CASSKSRGRELPTEAFF.

V usage is TRBV28 and J usage is TRBJ2-4; no definite D call. The CDR3 has 15 amino acids. Per germline, CDR1 MDHEN and CDR2 SYDVKM. Trimming removed 5 bases from V and 0 bases from J, with 11 bases in between. CDR3 in DNA: TGTGCCAGCAGTCCAAATCAGTTAGCCAAAAACATTCAGTACTTC. This gives the protein CASSPNQLAKNIQYF. Complete variable domain (other parts from reference TRBV28 and TRBJ2-4): DVKVTQSSRYLVKRTGEKVFLECVQDMDHENMFWYRQDPGLGLRLIYFSYDVKMKEKGDIPEGYSVSREKKERFSLILESASTNQTSMYLCASSPNQLAKNIQYFGAGTRLSVL.

The chain has TRBV5-1 and TRBJ2-5; 7 positions agree with TRBD2. The end of the DNA is better explained by TRBJ2-7, so the J call may be wrong. This CDR3 spans 15 amino acids. In germline, CDR1 is SGHRS, CDR2 YFSETQ. CDR3 coding DNA: TGCGCCAGCAGCTTATGGCAGACGGGAGGAAGCGAGCAGTACTTC. It encodes CASSLWQTGGSEQYF.

The chain links TRBV7-9 to TRBJ1-2; weak D call: TRBD1 (5 bases). Germline CDR1 SEHNR, CDR2 FQNEAQ (reference sequence). This CDR3 has 14 residues. V was clipped by 1 base and J by 5 bases, with 11 bases between them. In DNA, the CDR3 is TGTGCCAGCAGCTTAGAGACAGAAGGATATGGCTACACCTTC. It yields the protein CASSLETEGYGYTF.

J is TRBJ2-4 and V is TRBV12-3 or TRBV12-4; D is perhaps TRBD1 or TRBD2 (6 bases each). The CDR3 has 15 amino acids. V shed 3 bases and J shed 5 bases, with 14 bases lying between them. The CDR3 bases are TGTGCCAGCAGTTTCGTAGTTGGGGGGCAAAACATTCAGTACTTC. Protein sequence: CASSFVVGGQNIQYF.